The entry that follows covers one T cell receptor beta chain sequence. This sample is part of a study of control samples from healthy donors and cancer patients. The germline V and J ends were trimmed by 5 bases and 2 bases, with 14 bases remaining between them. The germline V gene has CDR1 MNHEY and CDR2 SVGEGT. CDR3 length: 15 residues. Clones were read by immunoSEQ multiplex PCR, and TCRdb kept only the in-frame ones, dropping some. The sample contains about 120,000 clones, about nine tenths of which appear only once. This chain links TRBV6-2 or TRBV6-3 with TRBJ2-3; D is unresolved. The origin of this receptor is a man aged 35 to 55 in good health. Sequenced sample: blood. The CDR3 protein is CASSAPYQLTDTQYF. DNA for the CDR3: TGTGCCAGCAGTGCTCCTTACCAACTCACAGATACGCAGTATTTT.